A single sample gave rise to the 19 T cell receptor beta chains below, sequenced in a study of blood T cells in healthy people across ages. A J-beta primer mix and a sample-barcoded 5' primer were used in a second PCR of roughly 6 to 11 cycles. A single record per CDR3 protein comes from TCRdb applying MiXCR to the 5' RACE reads. This table holds 650,000 to 800,000 distinct CDR3 sequences, roughly 44% found once. Sequenced: blood. Receptors were obtained from a man in his sixties in good health.

This chain links TRBV20-1 with TRBJ1-5; D unresolved. Looked up from germline, CDR1 is DFQATT and CDR2 is SNEGSKA (reference sequence). The ends were cut back, 2 bases at V and 5 bases at J, with 10 bases in the middle. CDR3 size: 13 residues. CDR3 DNA sequence: TGCAGTGCTAGAATCCGGGTGGATCAGCCCCAGCATTTT. Translating gives CSARIRVDQPQHF.

This clonotype was found a few times. The V call is TRBV6-5, the J call TRBJ2-7, with D unresolved. CDR1 and CDR2 (germline): MNHEY, SVGAGI. The V end was cut by 4 bases, the J end by 6 bases, with 7 bases between. This CDR3 is 11 amino acids long. The DNA for the CDR3 is TGTGCCAGCAGTTGGTATGGCGAGCAGTACTTC. This encodes CASSWYGEQYF.

Regarding this clonotype: The junction and the germline gene differ at one end; a read error may be behind it. This sequence joins TRBV4-3 and TRBJ2-2; TRBD1 aligns across 8 bases. This CDR3 spans 15 amino acids. Germline V gives CDR1 LGHNA, CDR2 YSLEER. CDR3 bases: TGCGCCAGCAGCAAAGAGGGACAGGCCACCGGGGAGCTGTTTTTT. Encoded protein: CASSKEGQATGELFF.

The V gene is TRBV20-1, the J gene TRBJ1-6, with D uncertain. The germline CDR1 and CDR2 sequences are DFQATT and SNEGSKA (reference sequence). The CDR3 sequence is 12 residues long. Trimming cost V 1 base and J 13 bases, with 11 bases left between them. CDR3 sequence (DNA): TGCAGTGCTAGAGGGGCCGACGATCCCCTCCACTTT. Translating it yields CSARGADDPLHF.

The V and J genes are TRBV6-6 and TRBJ2-5; 11 positions match TRBD2. Germline trimming cut 0 bases from V and 11 bases from J; bases unmatched to any gene: 5. Germline CDR1 is MNHNY and CDR2 is SVGAGI (reference sequence). The CDR3 is 14 amino acids. CDR3 bases: TGTGCCAGCAGTTACTCTAGCGGGGGGGCCCCGCAGTACTTC. Translated: CASSYSSGGAPQYF.

The chain combines TRBV11-2 with TRBJ2-5; 8 bases are a match to TRBD1. The J call may be incorrect, as the DNA end agrees better with TRBJ2-7. The CDR3 is 16 amino acids. The germline V gene encodes CDR1 SGHAT and CDR2 FQNNGV. CDR3 nucleotides: TGTGCCAGCAGCACGGGACAGGTTTCCGTCATCTACGAGCAGTACTTC. It is translated as CASSTGQVSVIYEQYF.

This clonotype was seen a handful of times. The rearrangement joins TRBV5-6 to TRBJ2-1, with a possible D match to TRBD2 (5 bases). The CDR3 extends over 11 amino acids. The V end was cut by 3 bases, the J end by 12 bases, with 10 bases between. Germline V gives CDR1 SGHDT, CDR2 YYEEEE. The CDR3 DNA is TGTGCCAGCAGCTGGAGCGGTGTGCAGTTCTTC. It encodes CASSWSGVQFF.

With respect to this clonotype: This may come from a read error, since a much larger clone is one base off. This chain connects TRBV4-3 to TRBJ2-5, with D perhaps TRBD1 (6 bases). The CDR3 spans 14 residues. Between the trimmed V and J ends, which lost 4 bases and 11 bases, there was a span of 20 bases. CDR1 and CDR2 (germline): LGHNA, YSLEER. The CDR3 nucleotides read TGCGCCAGCAGCCTTGAAGAGGGGGATGGGGAGCAGTACTTC. It specifies CASSLEEGDGEQYF.

The rearrangement joins TRBV7-2 to TRBJ2-7; TRBD1 agrees at 7 bases. Germline lookup yields CDR1 SGHTA and CDR2 FQGNSA. The CDR3 length is 15 residues. With V trimmed by 3 bases and J by 2 bases, 7 bases remained unmatched. CDR3 protein: CASSFDRADTYEQYF. CDR3 DNA sequence: TGTGCCAGCAGCTTTGACAGGGCTGACACCTACGAGCAGTACTTC. The entire variable domain, with the rest obtained from reference TRBV7-2 and TRBJ2-7, is as follows: GAGVSQSPSNKVTEKGKDVELRCDPISGHTALYWYRQSLGQGLEFLIYFQGNSAPDKSGLPSDRFSAERTGGSVSTLTIQRTQQEDSAVYLCASSFDRADTYEQYFGPGTRLTVT.

The J gene is TRBJ1-6, the V gene TRBV20-1, with D unclear. Germline V gene sequence: CDR1 DFQATT, CDR2 SNEGSKA (reference sequence). The germline V and J ends were trimmed by 5 bases and 3 bases, with 14 bases remaining between them. This CDR3 is built from 15 residues. The CDR3 sequence is CSAQPSGGYNSPLHF. The CDR3, as DNA: TGCAGTGCTCAGCCGTCCGGCGGCTATAATTCACCCCTCCACTTT.

V is TRBV20-1 and J is TRBJ2-1; 10 positions match TRBD2. V lost 4 bases, J lost 3 bases, and 6 bases stayed unmatched. The CDR3 covers 15 residues. Per the germline V gene, CDR1 is DFQATT and CDR2 is SNEGSKA (reference sequence). The CDR3, as DNA: TGCAGTGCTACCGGGACTAGCGACCGCTACAATGAGCAGTTCTTC. Amino acid sequence: CSATGTSDRYNEQFF.

The chain carries TRBV28 and TRBJ2-3; TRBD1 matches 7 bases. The CDR3 covers 16 residues. Losses at the gene ends were 7 bases for V and 4 bases for J; bases not matched to a gene: 14. Germline CDR1 and CDR2: MDHEN and SYDVKM. The CDR3 sequence: CASKQVGGLIADTQYF. In DNA form, the CDR3 reads TGTGCCAGCAAGCAAGTAGGGGGCCTAATAGCAGATACGCAGTATTTT.

The chain couples TRBV20-1 to TRBJ1-1, with 10 bases lining up with TRBD1. CDR3 length: 12 amino acids. Trimming cost V 3 bases and J 6 bases; bases outside gene matches: 1. Germline V gene sequence: CDR1 DFQATT, CDR2 SNEGSKA (reference sequence). This CDR3 is CSARGTGAEAFF. CDR3 bases: TGCAGTGCTAGGGGGACAGGGGCTGAAGCTTTCTTT.

This clonotype was picked up a small number of times. The CDR3 region has the DNA TGTGCCAGCAGTTTACAATATACCGCCGGGGATGAAAAACTGTTTTTT. As protein: CASSLQYTAGDEKLFF. This sequence joins TRBV12-3 or TRBV12-4 and TRBJ1-4; D uncertain. This CDR3 comprises 16 residues. V was cut by 2 bases and J by 6 bases, with 16 bases left in between.

The J gene is TRBJ1-2, the V gene TRBV4-3, with 8 nucleotides matching TRBD1. Germline assignment: CDR1 LGHNA and CDR2 YSLEER. This CDR3 is built from 18 residues. With V trimmed by 0 bases and J by 1 base, 10 bases remained unmatched. Here the CDR3 reads CASSQDRNRGDLNYGYTF. CDR3 bases: TGCGCCAGCAGCCAAGATAGAAACAGGGGGGACCTTAACTATGGCTACACCTTC.

V is TRBV29-1 and J is TRBJ1-2; no firm D call. This CDR3 spans 12 amino acids. V lost 4 bases and J lost 8, with 14 bases in between. Germline V lookup: CDR1 SQVTM, CDR2 ANQGSEA. This chain's CDR3 is CSVGWGQGGYTF. CDR3 in DNA: TGCAGCGTTGGTTGGGGTCAAGGAGGCTACACCTTC.

The count of this clonotype is one. The V gene is TRBV7-9, the J gene TRBJ2-7, with D perhaps matching TRBD2 (5 bases). The J call could be wrong; TRBJ2-5 is a better fit for the DNA end. This CDR3 comprises 14 residues. The germline gives CDR1 SEHNR, CDR2 FQNEAQ (reference sequence). As DNA, the CDR3 is TGTGCCAGCAGCGCCGGAGGCCGCGCGGAGACCCAGTACTTC. Protein product: CASSAGGRAETQYF.

As regards this clonotype: A much larger clone sits a single nucleotide away, making a read error possible. The V gene is TRBV20-1, the J gene TRBJ2-5; unclear D gene. The end of the DNA aligns better with TRBJ2-1, so the J call may be wrong. Germline V gene lookup returns CDR1 DFQATT and CDR2 SNEGSKA (reference sequence). This CDR3 is 13 amino acids long. In DNA form, the CDR3 reads TGCAGTGCTTCGACACCGTACCAAGAGACCCAGTTCTTC. This translates into CSASTPYQETQFF.

This clonotype appeared a few times. The V gene is TRBV20-1, the J gene TRBJ2-3; 10 bases fit TRBD2. The CDR3 loop spans 15 amino acids. Germline V gene data show CDR1 as DFQATT and CDR2 as SNEGSKA (reference sequence). With V trimmed by 6 bases and J by 3 bases, 9 bases remained unmatched. The CDR3 DNA sequence: TGCAGTGCAAAAAGCGGGGGGGCATGGACAGATACGCAGTATTTT. It translates to CSAKSGGAWTDTQYF.